The 10 T cell receptor beta chains below come from one sample, sequenced in a study of CD8+ T cells in alopecia areata. Extracted from the samples, RNA was reverse transcribed into cDNA to serve as the sequencing template. Produced via immunoSEQ multiplex PCR; TCRdb's table is partial and in-frame only. Altogether under 200,000 clones are present, under 70% being singletons, with the ten largest covering roughly 0.91%. As to treatment: oral pan-JAK inhibitor, 5-10 mg twice daily. The input for sequencing was CD4+ T cells sorted from blood, taken at week 4, from a patient treated with tofacitinib. The receptors originated from a human donor with alopecia areata.

The DNA for the CDR3 is TGCAGTGCTAGAGAACGTGAAAAACTGTTTTTT. Amino acids: CSAREREKLFF. This rearrangement joins TRBV20-1 to TRBJ1-4; D is unresolved. V lost 0 bases, J lost 7 bases, and 3 bases lay in between. CDR1 is DFQATT and CDR2 is SNEGSKA in the germline V gene (reference sequence). The length of the CDR3 is 11 residues.

The chain couples TRBV4-1 to TRBJ2-7, with TRBD1 matching 7 bases. The germline CDR1 and CDR2 sequences are MGHRA and YSYEKL. Trimming took 1 base from V and 2 from J; bases not matched to a gene: 2. The CDR3 covers 14 residues. CDR3 sequence (DNA): TGCGCCAGCAGCCAAGCCGACAGGGCCTACGAGCAGTACTTC. Translation gives CASSQADRAYEQYF.

The sample holds one count of this clone. The chain couples TRBV10-3 to TRBJ2-5; a weak D match, TRBD1 (6 bases). The CDR3 totals 12 residues. The germline gives CDR1 ENHRY, CDR2 SYGVKD. V was pared by 10 bases and J by 4 bases, with 13 bases between. CDR3 protein: CATRTDRETQYF. CDR3 nucleotides: TGTGCCACCAGGACGGACAGAGAGACCCAGTACTTC.

The V and J genes are TRBV6-1 and TRBJ2-7; TRBD1 aligns across 8 bases. This CDR3 contains 15 residues. Germline V CDR1 and CDR2: MNHNS, SASEGT. V gave up 6 bases and J gave up 2 bases; unmatched junction bases: 9. In DNA form, the CDR3 reads TGTGCCAGCAGACTGGGACAGGCGAACCCCTACGAGCAGTACTTC. Translating gives CASRLGQANPYEQYF.

This chain uses TRBV29-1 with TRBJ2-3; 14 positions agree with TRBD2. The CDR3 spans 12 residues. Germline assignment: CDR1 SQVTM and CDR2 ANQGSEA. Here the CDR3 reads CGLAGGADTQYF. For the CDR3, the DNA is TGCGGACTAGCGGGGGGTGCGGATACGCAGTATTTT.

Here the CDR3 reads CASSSRTSNEQFF. CDR3 coding DNA: TGCGCCAGCAGCTCAAGGACTAGCAATGAGCAGTTCTTC. The rearrangement links TRBV5-1 to TRBJ2-1; 7 positions agree with TRBD2. Germline assignment: CDR1 SGHRS and CDR2 YFSETQ. The CDR3 covers 13 residues. V gave up 3 bases and J gave up 6 bases; unmatched junction bases: 3. Looking up the rest from reference TRBV5-1 and TRBJ2-1 gives the full variable domain: KAGVTQTPRYLIKTRGQQVTLSCSPISGHRSVSWYQQTPGQGLQFLFEYFSETQRNKGNFPGRFSGRQFSNSRSEMNVSTLELGDSALYLCASSSRTSNEQFFGPGTRLTVL.

The chain is built from TRBV30 and TRBJ1-2; TRBD1 matches 8 bases. CDR3 size: 15 residues. The trim removed 1 base at V and 4 bases at J, leaving 8 bases unmatched. Looked up from germline, CDR1 is GTSNPN and CDR2 is SVGIG (reference sequence). The DNA for the CDR3 is TGTGCCTGGAGTGGACAGGGGATAATTGCCTATGGCTACACCTTC. It specifies CAWSGQGIIAYGYTF.

This rearrangement joins TRBV30 to TRBJ1-3; D unresolved. V was shortened by 2 bases and J by 1 base, with 15 bases between the two germline ends. The CDR3 loop spans 16 amino acids. Germline-derived CDR1 and CDR2 are GTSNPN and SVGIG (reference sequence). The DNA of the CDR3 is TGTGCCTGGAGTATACTTACGATCGGGTCTGGAAACACCATATATTTT. Its translation: CAWSILTIGSGNTIYF.

The chain employs TRBV18 and TRBJ2-7; unclear D gene. This CDR3 is built from 15 residues. Trimming removed 3 bases from V and 2 bases from J, with 14 bases in between. The V gene's germline CDR1 is KGHSH and CDR2 LQKENI. The CDR3 reads CASSPGEALAYEQYF. The CDR3 DNA follows: TGTGCCAGCTCACCTGGTGAGGCTCTCGCCTACGAGCAGTACTTC.

V and J are TRBV30 and TRBJ1-1; D is undetermined. Germline lookup yields CDR1 GTSNPN and CDR2 SVGIG (reference sequence). With 3 bases removed from V and 4 bases from J, the gap between germline ends came to 9 bases. CDR3 length: 12 amino acids. The CDR3 is CAWRHPGTEAFF. In nucleotides, the CDR3 is TGTGCCTGGAGGCACCCGGGCACTGAAGCTTTCTTT.